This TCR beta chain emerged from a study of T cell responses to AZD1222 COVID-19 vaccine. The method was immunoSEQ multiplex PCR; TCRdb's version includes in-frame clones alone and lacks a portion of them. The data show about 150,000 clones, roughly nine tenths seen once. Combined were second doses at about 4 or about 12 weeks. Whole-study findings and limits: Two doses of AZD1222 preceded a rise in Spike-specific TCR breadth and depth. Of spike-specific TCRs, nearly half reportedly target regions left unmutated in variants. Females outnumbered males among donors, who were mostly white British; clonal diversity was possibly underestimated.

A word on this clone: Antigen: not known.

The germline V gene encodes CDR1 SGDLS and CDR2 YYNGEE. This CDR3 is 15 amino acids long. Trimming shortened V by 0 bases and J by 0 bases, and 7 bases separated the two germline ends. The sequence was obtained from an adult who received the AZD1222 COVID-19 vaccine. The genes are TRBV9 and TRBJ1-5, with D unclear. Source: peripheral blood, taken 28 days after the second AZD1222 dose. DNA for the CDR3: TGTGCCAGCAGCGTAGGGAAGGGTAGCAATCAGCCCCAGCATTTT. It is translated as CASSVGKGSNQPQHF.